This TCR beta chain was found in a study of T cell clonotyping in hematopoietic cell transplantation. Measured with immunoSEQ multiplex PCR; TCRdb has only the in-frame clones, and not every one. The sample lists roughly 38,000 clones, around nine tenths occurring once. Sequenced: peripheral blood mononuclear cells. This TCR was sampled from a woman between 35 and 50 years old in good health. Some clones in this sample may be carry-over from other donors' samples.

CDR3 nucleotide sequence: TGCGCCAGCAGCCCGGACGGAGGAACTGGAGGTGGCTACACCTTC. Amino acid sequence: CASSPDGGTGGGYTF. The chain uses TRBV5-1 and TRBJ1-2, with no clear D. This CDR3 spans 15 amino acids. The V end was cut by 4 bases, the J end by 7 bases, with 20 bases between. The germline V gene encodes CDR1 SGHRS and CDR2 YFSETQ. Using reference TRBV5-1 and TRBJ1-2 for the parts outside the CDR3, the full variable domain is KAGVTQTPRYLIKTRGQQVTLSCSPISGHRSVSWYQQTPGQGLQFLFEYFSETQRNKGNFPGRFSGRQFSNSRSEMNVSTLELGDSALYLCASSPDGGTGGGYTFGSGTRLTVV.